This T cell receptor (beta chain) was recorded in a study of beta chain features in type 1 diabetes. In the study overall: All samples together contributed approximately 100 million sorted cells for examination.

Trimming left V 3 bases short and J 5 bases short, with 14 bases between. CDR1 and CDR2 from the germline V gene are KGHSH and LQKENI. The CDR3 consists of 14 residues. Isolated RNA was reverse transcribed in full, so expressed TCRB transcripts were sequenced. Libraries were prepared by immunoSEQ multiplex PCR; TCRdb keeps only in-frame clonotypes and omits some of them. The sample records some 130,000 clones, around 10% being singletons. Study outcomes and limitations: TCRB CDR3s from Type 1 diabetes patients were moderately but significantly shorter in all four CD4+ subsets. The naive, central memory and Treg TCRB repertoires of patients appeared to be more similar to one another than those of healthy donors.

About this clone itself: Antigen unknown.

The purity of all sorted populations exceeded 98%. Sequenced: central memory CD4+ T cells from blood. This clonotype was obtained from a man aged 30-40 years with type 1 diabetes. V is TRBV18 and J is TRBJ2-7; D is undetermined. The CDR3 sequence is CASSPGHSSHEQYF. The CDR3 bases are TGTGCCAGCTCACCGGGCCACTCTTCTCACGAGCAGTACTTC.